The source of this T cell receptor (beta chain) is a study of blood T cell repertoires in COVID-19. The overall study: Samples of COVID-19 (acute and convalescent) were obtained from the United States, Italy and Spain. The cDNA or gDNA used as material had been derived from T cells, B-cell-depleted T cells, or PBMCs.

Data came from immunoSEQ multiplex PCR; TCRdb stores just in-frame clones and leaves some out. This sample yields approximately 170,000 clones, of which approximately 80% are seen a single time; roughly 14% belongs to the top ten. It was during active infection that Seattle patients were enrolled and then longitudinally followed. This CDR3 spans 11 amino acids. V lost 7 bases, J lost 3 bases, and 6 bases lay in between. Germline CDR1 MDHEN, CDR2 SYDVKM. The sample comprised peripheral blood. This TCR was sampled from a woman aged 70 to 79 with COVID-19, enrolled during active disease. The chain couples TRBV28 to TRBJ1-2; D gene unclear. The chain's CDR3 is CASTRYYGYTF. The DNA for the CDR3 is TGTGCCAGCACCAGATACTATGGCTACACCTTC.